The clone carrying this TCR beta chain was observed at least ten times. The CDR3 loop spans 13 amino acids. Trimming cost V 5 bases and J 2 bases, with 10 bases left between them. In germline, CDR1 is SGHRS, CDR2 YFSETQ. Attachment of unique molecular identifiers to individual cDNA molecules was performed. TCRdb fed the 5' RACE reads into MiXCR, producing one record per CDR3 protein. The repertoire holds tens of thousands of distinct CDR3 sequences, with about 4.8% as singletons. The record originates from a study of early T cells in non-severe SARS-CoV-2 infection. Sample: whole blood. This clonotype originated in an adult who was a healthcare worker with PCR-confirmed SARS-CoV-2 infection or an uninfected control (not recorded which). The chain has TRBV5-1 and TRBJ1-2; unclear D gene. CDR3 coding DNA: TGCGCCAGCAGTACCGACACAAACTATGGCTACACCTTC. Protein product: CASSTDTNYGYTF.